This T cell receptor (beta chain) was captured by sequencing in a study of PD-L1 blockade in urothelial cancer. For the study at large: Blood underwent analysis 3 weeks (second dose) and 6 weeks after treatment began. Each blood sample yielded a median of about 150,000 T cells.

This clone appeared a single time. The CDR3 is made up of 16 amino acids. In germline, CDR1 is MGHRA, CDR2 YSYEKL. V lost 3 bases and J 1 base, leaving 12 bases between the germline ends. Between 1 and 8 samples, pretreatment and on-treatment, were given by each patient. Each PCR reaction had synthetic TCR analog templates spiked into it. Clones were sequenced by immunoSEQ multiplex PCR, and TCRdb holds only the in-frame ones, with some missing. The repertoire consists of about 100,000 clones, with about 85% occurring once and the leading ten covering about 2.4%. This clonotype originated in a man aged 50 to 59 with urothelial cancer. The rearrangement uses TRBV4-1 and TRBJ2-2; TRBD2 might be the D (6 bases). The material sequenced was PBMCs, taken around atezolizumab (anti-PD-L1) treatment. CDR3 bases: TGCGCCAGCAGCCAGCCTAGCGCCGGGAACACCGGGGAGCTGTTTTTT. Protein: CASSQPSAGNTGELFF.